This TCR beta chain is from a study of blood T cell repertoires in COVID-19. Study in general: There were acute and convalescent COVID-19 samples, and they came from the United States, Italy and Spain. PBMCs, B-cell-depleted T cells, or T cells were the source of the cDNA or gDNA that made up the material.

The germline V gene has CDR1 ENHRY and CDR2 SYGVKD. CDR3 length: 15 residues. Trimming took 4 bases from V and 0 from J, leaving 7 bases between them. Produced via immunoSEQ multiplex PCR; TCRdb's table is partial and in-frame only. The profile shows 200,000 to 250,000 clones, roughly nine tenths of them singletons. V gene TRBV10-3 combines with J gene TRBJ2-6, with D unclear. This clonotype was sampled from a man between 60 and 70 years old with acute or convalescent COVID-19. Sequencing was performed on peripheral blood. CDR3 DNA: TGTGCCATCAGTGGCGAGAGCTCTGGGGCCAACGTCCTGACTTTC. Encoded protein: CAISGESSGANVLTF.